The source of this T cell receptor (beta chain) is a study of T cell repertoires in cytomegalovirus infection (dated by TCRdb to the late 2010s). A note on the overall study: Recently identified HLA-C-restricted CMV epitopes, whose presentation resists viral immunomodulation, were targeted by peptide stimulations together with well-studied HLA-B-restricted epitopes. The HLA type of each donor mattered for the analysis, because public TCR beta signatures pointed to carriage of CMV infection along with the matching HLA type.

Instrument on record: Illumina HiSeq 1500. The public reads were quality trimmed at Q25 with fastp and then assembled into clones with MiXCR by TCRdb, keeping productive beta chains. Identical CDR3 proteins give one entry, which carries the most common genes and DNA. The sample table contains approximately 990,000 distinct CDR3 sequences; only one count was recorded for 30% to 40% of them. The ten top clones hold roughly 13% of the sample. Only a few counts were recorded for this clonotype. Its antigen target is currently unknown. The sample holds no much larger clone one base away, and base qualities are not on file. For CDR1 and CDR2, the germline V gene lists MNHEY and SVGEGT. Deletion took 3 bases off V and 5 bases off J, with a span of 15 bases between the germline ends. The cysteine opens and the phenylalanine closes a CDR3 of 15 amino acids. Just the 45-base CDR3 DNA is kept, in frame starting at base 1.

What the treatment or condition label conveys for this sample: in vitro stimulation with specific CMV peptide epitopes to enrich CMV-specific T cells. Study-wide conclusions, independent of this receptor: The ex vivo response was dominated by HLA-C-restricted CMV-specific TCR beta clonotypes, and the single most frequent clonotype in two of eight donors was supplied by these HLA-C-restricted clonotypes. Cumulative frequency of public TCR beta family members discriminated carriers of CMV infection plus the relevant HLA type in this cohort and an independent approximately 400-donor cohort.

The sequence derives from a human donor in good health (CMV status not recorded). Some clones in this sample may be carry-over from other donors' samples. The input for sequencing was cultured CD8+ T cells from PBMCs, taken from culture after CMV antigen stimulation. The chain uses TRBV6-2 or TRBV6-3 and TRBJ2-3; the D region possibly corresponds to TRBD1 (6 bases align). The DNA sequence is TGTGCCAGCAGTTATATGGACAGTAGTGGAGATACGCAGTATTTT. Translated, this is CASSYMDSSGDTQYF.